The T cell receptor (beta chain) under discussion was sequenced for a study of cytomegalovirus exposure and HLA in healthy donors. CDR3 length: 14 amino acids. The junction had 6 bases not matched to a gene; V was cut back by 3 bases and J by 5 bases. Germline V gives CDR1 SGHTA, CDR2 FQGNSA. The sample holds a few counts of this clone. The antigen is not known. General study findings and limits: In vitro, three CMV-associated chains proved specific for CMV antigens. Reported findings show TCR beta sequences accurately forecast HLA-A and HLA-B alleles in most subjects. An apparent linkage of common viral pathogens to several of the most significant clusters emerged in a later analysis. There were reportedly fewer N-insertions in an Asian-associated ancestry cluster than the approximately 670-donor mean, in a later analysis.

The PCR contained 60 Vbeta and 13 Jbeta primers. Clones were sequenced by immunoSEQ multiplex PCR, and TCRdb holds only the in-frame ones, with some missing. The data contain some 110,000 clones, more than 65% of them seen just once; the ten biggest clones take up 9.5% to 15%. The receptor's source is a woman aged 40 to 49 in good health and CMV-seropositive. Input material: PBMCs. The V and J genes are TRBV7-2 and TRBJ1-1; TRBD1 aligns across 7 bases. The CDR3 DNA reads as TGTGCCAGCAGCTTTGGACAGGATGTGACTGAAGCTTTCTTT. Its protein is CASSFGQDVTEAFF.